This T cell receptor beta chain is from a study of T cells after yellow fever vaccination. Germline V gene sequence: CDR1 SQVTM, CDR2 ANQGSEA. The length of the CDR3 is 14 residues. The V and J ends lost 6 bases and 1 base respectively, with 14 bases between them. Findings and caveats of the study: Although most clonotypes did not, a small share appeared in both CD4 and CD8 compartments.

Each CDR3 protein is one row after TCRdb ran MiXCR on the 5' RACE reads. The sample holds more than 450,000 distinct CDR3 sequences, just over 20% seen once. This clonotype has more than one count but fewer than ten. No antigen is known for it. The V and J genes are TRBV29-1 and TRBJ2-3, with D maybe TRBD1 (5 bases). The sequence derives from a man younger than 35 who received the YFV17D yellow fever vaccine. The sequencing here drew on PBMCs, taken approximately 20 days after the first yellow fever vaccination. The CDR3 nucleotides read TGCAGCGTGGCCTTAGACAGCCGCACAGATACGCAGTATTTT. This translates into CSVALDSRTDTQYF.